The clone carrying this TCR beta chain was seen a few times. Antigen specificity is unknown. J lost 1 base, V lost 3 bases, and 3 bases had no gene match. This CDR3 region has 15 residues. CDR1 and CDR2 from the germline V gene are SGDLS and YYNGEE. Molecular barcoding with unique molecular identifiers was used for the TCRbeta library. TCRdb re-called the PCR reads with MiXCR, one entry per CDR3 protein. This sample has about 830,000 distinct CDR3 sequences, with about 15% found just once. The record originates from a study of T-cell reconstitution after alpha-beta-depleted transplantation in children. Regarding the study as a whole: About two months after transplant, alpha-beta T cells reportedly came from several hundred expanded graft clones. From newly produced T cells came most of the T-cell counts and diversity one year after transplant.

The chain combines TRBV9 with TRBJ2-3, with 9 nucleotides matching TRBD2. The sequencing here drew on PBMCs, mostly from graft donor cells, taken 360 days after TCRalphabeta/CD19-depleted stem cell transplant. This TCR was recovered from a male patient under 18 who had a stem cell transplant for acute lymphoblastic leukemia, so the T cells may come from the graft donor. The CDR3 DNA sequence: TGTGCCAGCAGCGCAATAGCGGGGGGCACAGATACGCAGTATTTT. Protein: CASSAIAGGTDTQYF.